The sequence of this T cell receptor (beta chain) was determined in a study of identical twins (dated by TCRdb to the mid-2010s). With respect to the entire study: The study deep-sequenced TCR alpha and beta repertoires from monozygotic twins, unrelated adults of various ages and cord blood to test whether fetal clonotypes persist. Replicate twin experiments were performed at different times using different library preparation protocols to rule out contamination.

Overall study outcomes, separate from this receptor: Out-of-frame TCR alpha sharing in monozygotic twins was systematically underestimated by recombination models, whereas sharing between unrelated individuals was in agreement with the recombination models. Because the same donors could not be followed over many years, the conclusions relied on cross-sectional statistical analysis. Compared with coincidental sharing between unrelated individuals, out-of-frame TCR alpha sequences shared between twins showed an excess of sequences with low generation probability. A weaker excess of twin sharing was found in beta out-of-frame sequences because the signal-to-noise ratio was lowered by fewer shared sequences. Invariant T cells such as MAIT and iNKT could partly confound zero-insertion analyses, though diverse VJ usage argued against this for most clonotypes. Fewer insertions were carried by abundant cord blood beta clonotypes; a weaker similar trend was observed in young adult naive repertoires, while no such trend was observed in memory repertoires.

Library prep was done by 5' RACE. The run used an Illumina HiSeq 2000. A universal primer binding site was added through template switching, and the final cDNA carried a unique molecular identifier so that TCR cDNA molecules could be counted accurately. First-strand cDNA for TCR alpha and beta chains was synthesized from specific primers in the conserved constant-segment region. To control for contamination, each cDNA library was double barcoded with a SMART-Mk sample barcode plus Illumina barcodes. TruSeq adapter sequences, together with Illumina sample barcodes, were added in two successive PCR steps. The Illumina HiSeq platform was used with custom primers to sequence TCR alpha and beta cDNA libraries. Under the source paper's analysis protocol: MiGEC processed the raw reads to extract unique molecular identifiers, while MiXCR was used to determine the CDR3 positions. For each individual, recombination models were inferred using an EM algorithm with the repgenHMM and IGoR tools. Shared clonotypes were analyzed with the tcR package in R, and sharing was normalized by the product of cloneset sizes. To study raw recombination free of thymic and clonal selection effects, out-of-frame nonproductive sequences were analyzed. TCRdb reprocessing: public reads trimmed at Q25 with fastp, clones called with MiXCR, in-frame beta chains kept. A single entry per CDR3 protein holds the most common genes and DNA from its merged rows. These V and J calls originate from TCRdb's pipeline instead of the authors' own analysis. A total of some 790,000 distinct CDR3 sequences appear in this sample, about 20% of them only once. The leading ten clones occupy around 12% of the sample.

Every donor was a healthy Caucasian. The twin cohort consisted of three pairs of female monozygotic twins, all aged roughly 18 to 29 years. RNA for TCR libraries was isolated from peripheral blood mononuclear cells. The junction shows trimming of 1 base on V and 1 base on J, plus 7 bases between the germline ends. CDR1 and CDR2, looked up from the germline V gene (reference sequence), are SEHNR and FQNEAQ. From its cysteine to its phenylalanine, the CDR3 spans 14 amino acids. CDR3 DNA is the only sequence kept; it has 42 bases, read in frame from the first base. This clonotype was observed a handful of times. The target of this receptor is not known. There are no base qualities to consult, and no much larger clone falls within one base. The sample was also linked to a second study, of T cells expressing NK-cell markers. As the second publication notes: In sorted CD3+CD56+NKG2C+, CD3+CD56+NKG2C- and CD3+CD56-NKG2C+ T-cell subsets from about eight donors, TCR beta-chain repertoires were profiled. Among the eight sequenced donors, only one was HCMV-seronegative, while the other seven were HCMV-seropositive. To restrict sorting to alphabetaTCR-expressing T cells, an anti-gammadeltaTCR antibody was added in several experiments. For six donors, the dominant CD3+CD56+NKG2C+ clonotypes were among the top 10 CD8+ clonotypes and accounted for about 1.0-7.0% of CD8+ T cells. Those dominant clonotypes were again the most abundant among CD3+CD56-NKG2C+ cells in a handful of donors, at roughly 25-65%. Whether the expanded NKG2C-expressing T cell clones were specific for HCMV antigens remained unclear. All eight donors whose samples were sequenced were randomly selected healthy volunteers, three of them men and five women. HCMV serostatus was determined by detecting HCMV-specific IgG in serum with a commercial ELISA kit. Bulk peripheral blood T-cell repertoires were additionally sequenced from unsorted PBMC for six donors. MIGEC was used to demultiplex reads and group reads by UMI, and MiTCR was used to assemble and quantify clonotypes. To exclude erroneous sequences, only TCR cDNA sequences supported by at least two reads were retained. The tcR package was used for downstream repertoire analysis, and clonotypes were matched across fractions by CDR3 nucleotide sequence plus V segment. VDJmatch was used to annotate antigen specificity against VDJdb, with one amino acid substitution in CDR3 permitted.

Source material: PBMCs. The sequence derives from a woman under 30 in good health. This chain is built from TRBV7-9 and TRBJ2-5, with an unclear D gene assignment. At the DNA level, the sequence is TGTGCCAGCAGCTTAGACCTAGGCCAAGAGACCCAGTACTTC. This gives the protein CASSLDLGQETQYF.